This T cell receptor beta chain came from a study of control samples from healthy donors and cancer patients. The V end lost 6 bases, the J end lost 4 bases, and 18 bases lay between the germline ends. The CDR3 loop spans 16 amino acids. CDR1 is MDHEN and CDR2 is SYDVKM in the germline V gene. Sequencing used immunoSEQ multiplex PCR; TCRdb keeps in-frame clones, though not all of them. The table records about 60,000 clones, roughly nine tenths of them present only once. The sample was PBMCs. The sequence came from a woman aged 45-59 years with colorectal cancer. The chain links TRBV28 to TRBJ2-2, with a tentative D call TRBD2 (6 bases). The CDR3 DNA reads as TGTGCCAGCAGACCCGGCGTTGGGGGGTTCACCGGGGAGCTGTTTTTT. Translating it yields CASRPGVGGFTGELFF.